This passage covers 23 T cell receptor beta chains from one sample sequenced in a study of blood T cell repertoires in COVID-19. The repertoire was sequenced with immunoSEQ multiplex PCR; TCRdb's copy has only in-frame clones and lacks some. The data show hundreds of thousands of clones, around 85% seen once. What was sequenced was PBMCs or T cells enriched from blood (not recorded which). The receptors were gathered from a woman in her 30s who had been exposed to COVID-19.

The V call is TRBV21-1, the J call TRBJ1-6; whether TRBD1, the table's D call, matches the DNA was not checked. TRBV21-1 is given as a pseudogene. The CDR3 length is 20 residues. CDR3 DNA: TGTGCCAGCAGCAGACAGGGTAGTCTCTTTTCGAGCTCCTATAATTCACCCCTCCACTTT. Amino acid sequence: CASSRQGSLFSSSYNSPLHF.

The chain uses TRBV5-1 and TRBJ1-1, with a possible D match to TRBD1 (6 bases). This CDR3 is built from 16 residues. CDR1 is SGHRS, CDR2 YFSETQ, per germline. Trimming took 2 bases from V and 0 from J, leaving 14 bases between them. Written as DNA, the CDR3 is TGCGCCAGCAGCTTCGGACAGTTAAATATGAACACTGAAGCTTTCTTT. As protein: CASSFGQLNMNTEAFF. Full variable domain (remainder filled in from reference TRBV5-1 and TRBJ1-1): KAGVTQTPRYLIKTRGQQVTLSCSPISGHRSVSWYQQTPGQGLQFLFEYFSETQRNKGNFPGRFSGRQFSNSRSEMNVSTLELGDSALYLCASSFGQLNMNTEAFFGQGTRLTVV.

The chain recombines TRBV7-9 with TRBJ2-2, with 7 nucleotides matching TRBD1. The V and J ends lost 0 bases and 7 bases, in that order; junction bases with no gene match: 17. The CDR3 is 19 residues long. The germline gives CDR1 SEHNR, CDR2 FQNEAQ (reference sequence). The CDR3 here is CASSLASTGFEVFGGELFF. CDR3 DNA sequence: TGTGCCAGCAGCTTAGCCTCGACAGGGTTCGAGGTGTTTGGCGGGGAGCTGTTTTTT.

As DNA, the CDR3 is TGTGCCAGCTCACTCATAACCACGAGACAGGCGGACACCATATATTTT. It encodes CASSLITTRQADTIYF. This rearrangement joins TRBV18 to TRBJ1-3, with a weak D call TRBD1 (6 bases). The CDR3 is 16 amino acids. Germline V CDR1 and CDR2: KGHSH, LQKENI. The V end lost 4 bases, the J end lost 8 bases, and 21 bases lay between the germline ends. Drawing the rest from reference TRBV18 and TRBJ1-3, the complete variable domain is NAGVMQNPRHLVRRRGQEARLRCSPMKGHSHVYWYRQLPEEGLKFMVYLQKENIIDESGMPKERFSAEFPKEGPSILRIQQVVRGDSAAYFCASSLITTRQADTIYFGEGSWLTVV.

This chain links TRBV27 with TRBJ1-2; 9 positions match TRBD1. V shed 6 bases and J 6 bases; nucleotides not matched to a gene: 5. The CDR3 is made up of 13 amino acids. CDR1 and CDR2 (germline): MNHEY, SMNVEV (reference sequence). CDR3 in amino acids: CASRVTGGNGYTF. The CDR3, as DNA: TGTGCCAGCAGGGTTACAGGGGGCAATGGCTACACCTTC.

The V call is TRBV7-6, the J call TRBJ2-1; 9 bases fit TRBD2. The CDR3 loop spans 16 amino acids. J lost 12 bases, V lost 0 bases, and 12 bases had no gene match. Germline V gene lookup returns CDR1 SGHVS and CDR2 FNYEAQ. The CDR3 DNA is TGTGCCAGCAGCTTAGCGGTTAGCGGGAGCGGTGCTTCGCAGTTCTTC. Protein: CASSLAVSGSGASQFF.

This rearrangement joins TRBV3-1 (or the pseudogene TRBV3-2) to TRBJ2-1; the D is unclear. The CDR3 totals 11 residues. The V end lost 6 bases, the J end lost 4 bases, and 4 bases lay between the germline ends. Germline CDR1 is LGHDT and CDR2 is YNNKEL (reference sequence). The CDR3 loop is CASRLYNEQFF. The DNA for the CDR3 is TGTGCCAGCAGGCTATACAATGAGCAGTTCTTC.

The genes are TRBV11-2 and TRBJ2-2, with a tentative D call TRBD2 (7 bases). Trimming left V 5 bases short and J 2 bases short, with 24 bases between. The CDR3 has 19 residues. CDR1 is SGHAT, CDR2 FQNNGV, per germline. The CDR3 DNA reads TGTGCCAGCAGCCCAAGCGGGGCGTTAGGGGGGGCTAACACCGGGGAGCTGTTTTTT. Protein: CASSPSGALGGANTGELFF.

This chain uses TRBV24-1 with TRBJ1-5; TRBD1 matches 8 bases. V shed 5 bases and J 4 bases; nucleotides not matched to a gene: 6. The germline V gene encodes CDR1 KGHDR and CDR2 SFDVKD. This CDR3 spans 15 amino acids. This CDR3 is CATSARGQGNQPQHF. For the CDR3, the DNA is TGTGCCACCAGTGCCAGGGGGCAGGGAAATCAGCCCCAGCATTTT.

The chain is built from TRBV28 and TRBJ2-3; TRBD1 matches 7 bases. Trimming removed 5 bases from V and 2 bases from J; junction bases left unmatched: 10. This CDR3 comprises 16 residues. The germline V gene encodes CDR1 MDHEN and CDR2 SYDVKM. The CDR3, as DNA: TGTGCCAGCAGTCCCATATGGGGGACAGACACAGATACGCAGTATTTT. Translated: CASSPIWGTDTDTQYF.

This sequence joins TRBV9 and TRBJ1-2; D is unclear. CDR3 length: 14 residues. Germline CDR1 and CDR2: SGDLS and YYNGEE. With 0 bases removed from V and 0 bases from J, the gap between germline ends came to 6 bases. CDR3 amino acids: CASSVGETNYGYTF. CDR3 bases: TGTGCCAGCAGCGTAGGGGAGACTAACTATGGCTACACCTTC.

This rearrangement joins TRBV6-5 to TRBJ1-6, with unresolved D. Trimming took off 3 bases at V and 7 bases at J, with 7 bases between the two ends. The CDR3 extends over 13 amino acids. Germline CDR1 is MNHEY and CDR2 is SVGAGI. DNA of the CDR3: TGTGCCAGCAGTTATGCGGAGAATTCACCCCTCCACTTT. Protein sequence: CASSYAENSPLHF.

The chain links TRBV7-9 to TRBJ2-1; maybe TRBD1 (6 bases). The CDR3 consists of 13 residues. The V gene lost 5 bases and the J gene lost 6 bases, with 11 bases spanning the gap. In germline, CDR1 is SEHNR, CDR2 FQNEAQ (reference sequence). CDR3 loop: CASSTTGLNEQFF. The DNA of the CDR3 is TGTGCCAGCAGCACGACAGGTCTCAATGAGCAGTTCTTC.

The CDR3 nucleotides are TGTGCCAGCAGCCATCGCCGCAGGGATCCCCCCTATGGCTACACCTTC. Translation: CASSHRRRDPPYGYTF. The chain joins TRBV14 to TRBJ1-2, with TRBD1 as a possible D gene (5 bases). This CDR3 is 16 amino acids long. Per the germline V gene, CDR1 is SGHDN and CDR2 is FVKESK. The germline V and J ends were trimmed by 3 bases and 4 bases, with 18 bases remaining between them.

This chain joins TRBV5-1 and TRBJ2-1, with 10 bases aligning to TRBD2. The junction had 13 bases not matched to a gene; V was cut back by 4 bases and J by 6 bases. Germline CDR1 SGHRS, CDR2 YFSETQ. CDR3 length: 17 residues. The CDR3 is CASSLVLAGDFSNEQFF. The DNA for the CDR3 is TGCGCCAGCAGCCTGGTCCTAGCGGGAGATTTTTCCAATGAGCAGTTCTTC. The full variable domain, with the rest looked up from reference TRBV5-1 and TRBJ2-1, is KAGVTQTPRYLIKTRGQQVTLSCSPISGHRSVSWYQQTPGQGLQFLFEYFSETQRNKGNFPGRFSGRQFSNSRSEMNVSTLELGDSALYLCASSLVLAGDFSNEQFFGPGTRLTVL.

The DNA for the CDR3 is TGCGCCAGCAGCTTGGCACTAGCGGGGGGGAGCTCCTACAATGAGCAGTTCTTC. Its protein product is CASSLALAGGSSYNEQFF. The V and J genes are TRBV5-1 and TRBJ2-1; 13 positions match TRBD2. The V segment lost 0 bases and the J segment 0 bases; nucleotides outside the gene matches: 3. The CDR3 runs 18 residues. CDR1 is SGHRS and CDR2 is YFSETQ in the germline V gene.

CDR3: CAARVRRTEAFF. The CDR3, as DNA: TGTGCCGCAAGGGTCAGGAGGACTGAAGCTTTCTTT. V is TRBV28 and J is TRBJ1-1; D gene unclear. The CDR3 runs to 12 residues. From germline, CDR1 is MDHEN and CDR2 SYDVKM. V was shortened by 11 bases and J by 5 bases, with 15 bases between the two germline ends.

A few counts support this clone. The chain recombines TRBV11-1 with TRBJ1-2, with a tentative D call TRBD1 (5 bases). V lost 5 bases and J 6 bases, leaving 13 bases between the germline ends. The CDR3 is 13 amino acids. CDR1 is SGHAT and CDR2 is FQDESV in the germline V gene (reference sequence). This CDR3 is CASSPQGWDGYTF. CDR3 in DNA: TGTGCCAGCAGCCCCCAGGGTTGGGATGGCTACACCTTC.

The CDR3 spells CASSFRTGFQPQHF. DNA for the CDR3: TGTGCCAGCAGTTTCAGGACAGGGTTTCAGCCCCAGCATTTT. This chain uses TRBV28 with TRBJ1-5; 8 bases are shared with TRBD1. CDR3 size: 14 residues. V was clipped by 3 bases and J by 6 bases; unmatched bases: 4. The germline V gene encodes CDR1 MDHEN and CDR2 SYDVKM.

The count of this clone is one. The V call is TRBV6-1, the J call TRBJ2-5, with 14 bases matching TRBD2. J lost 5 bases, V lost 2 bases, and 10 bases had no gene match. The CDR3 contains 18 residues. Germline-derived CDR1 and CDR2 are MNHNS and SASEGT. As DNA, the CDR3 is TGTGCCAGCAGTGAACAGGTCCCCGGACTAGCGGGGGGTGAGACCCAGTACTTC. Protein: CASSEQVPGLAGGETQYF.

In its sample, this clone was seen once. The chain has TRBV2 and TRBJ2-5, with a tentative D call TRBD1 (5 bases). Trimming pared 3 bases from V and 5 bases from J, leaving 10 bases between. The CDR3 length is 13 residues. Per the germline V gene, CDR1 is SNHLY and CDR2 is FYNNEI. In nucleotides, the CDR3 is TGTGCCAGCAGTGACCAGGGATGGGAGACCCAGTACTTC. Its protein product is CASSDQGWETQYF. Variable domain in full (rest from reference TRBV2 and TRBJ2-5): EPEVTQTPSHQVTQMGQEVILRCVPISNHLYFYWYRQILGQKVEFLVSFYNNEISEKSEIFDDQFSVERPDGSNFTLKIRSTKLEDSAMYFCASSDQGWETQYFGPGTRLLVL.

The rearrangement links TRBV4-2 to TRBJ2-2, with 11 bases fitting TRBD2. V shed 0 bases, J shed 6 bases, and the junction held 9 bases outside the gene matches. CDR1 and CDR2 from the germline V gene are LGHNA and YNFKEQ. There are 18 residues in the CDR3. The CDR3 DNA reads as TGTGCCAGCAGCCAAGATGTTGTAGCGGGGGGGCTGTCCGGGGAGCTGTTTTTT. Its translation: CASSQDVVAGGLSGELFF.

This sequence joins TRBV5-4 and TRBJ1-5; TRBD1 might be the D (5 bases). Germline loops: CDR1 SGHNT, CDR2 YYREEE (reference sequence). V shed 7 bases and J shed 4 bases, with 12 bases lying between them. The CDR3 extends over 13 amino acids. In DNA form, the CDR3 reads TGTGCCAGCCCAGGGTCCAGTAATCAGCCCCAGCATTTT. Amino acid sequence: CASPGSSNQPQHF. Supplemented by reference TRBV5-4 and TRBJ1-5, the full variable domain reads ETGVTQSPTHLIKTRGQQVTLRCSSQSGHNTVSWYQQALGQGPQFIFQYYREEENGRGNFPPRFSGLQFPNYSSELNVNALELDDSALYLCASPGSSNQPQHFGDGTRLSIL.